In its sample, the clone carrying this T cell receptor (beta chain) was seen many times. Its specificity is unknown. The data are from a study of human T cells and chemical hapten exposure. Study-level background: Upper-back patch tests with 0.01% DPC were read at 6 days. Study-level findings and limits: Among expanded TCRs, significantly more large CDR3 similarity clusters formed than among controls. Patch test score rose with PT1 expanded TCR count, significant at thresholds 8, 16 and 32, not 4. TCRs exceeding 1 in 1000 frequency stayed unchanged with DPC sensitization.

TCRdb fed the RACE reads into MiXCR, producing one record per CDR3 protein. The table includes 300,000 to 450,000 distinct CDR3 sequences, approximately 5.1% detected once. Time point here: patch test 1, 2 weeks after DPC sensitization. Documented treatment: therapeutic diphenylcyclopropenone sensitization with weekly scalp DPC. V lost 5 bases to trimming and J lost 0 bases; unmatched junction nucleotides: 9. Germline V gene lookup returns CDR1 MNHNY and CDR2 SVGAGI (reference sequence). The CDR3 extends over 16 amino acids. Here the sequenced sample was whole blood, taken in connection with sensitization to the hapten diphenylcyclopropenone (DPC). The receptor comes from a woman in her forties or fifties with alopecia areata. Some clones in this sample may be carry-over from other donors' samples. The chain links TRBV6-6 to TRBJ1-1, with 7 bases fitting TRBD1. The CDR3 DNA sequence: TGTGCCAGCAGTCCCGGGACAGTTAAACTGAACACTGAAGCTTTCTTT. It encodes CASSPGTVKLNTEAFF.